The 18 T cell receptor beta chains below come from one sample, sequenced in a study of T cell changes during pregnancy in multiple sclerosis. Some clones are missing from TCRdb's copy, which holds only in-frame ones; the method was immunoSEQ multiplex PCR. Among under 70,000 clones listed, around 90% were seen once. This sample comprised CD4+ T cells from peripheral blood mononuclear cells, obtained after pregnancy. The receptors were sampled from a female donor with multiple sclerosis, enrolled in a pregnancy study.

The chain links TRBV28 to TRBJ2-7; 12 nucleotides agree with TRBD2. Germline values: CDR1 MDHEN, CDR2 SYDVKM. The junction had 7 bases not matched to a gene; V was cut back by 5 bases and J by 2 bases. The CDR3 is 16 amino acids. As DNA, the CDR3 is TGTGCCAGCAGTGTCCTAGCGGGAGGGAGCCCCTACGAGCAGTACTTC. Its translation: CASSVLAGGSPYEQYF.

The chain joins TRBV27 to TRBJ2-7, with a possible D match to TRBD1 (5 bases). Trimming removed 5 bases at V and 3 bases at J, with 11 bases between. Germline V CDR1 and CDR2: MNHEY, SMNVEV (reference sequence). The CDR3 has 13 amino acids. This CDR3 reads CASSRRVDYEQYF. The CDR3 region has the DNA TGTGCCAGCAGTCGCAGGGTCGACTACGAGCAGTACTTC.

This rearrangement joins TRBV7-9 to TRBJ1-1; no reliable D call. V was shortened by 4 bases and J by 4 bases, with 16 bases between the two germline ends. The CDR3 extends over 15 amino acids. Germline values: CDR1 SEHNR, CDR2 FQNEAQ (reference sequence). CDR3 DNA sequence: TGTGCCAGCAGCTCGGTCGGAGGGAAGGCCACTGAAGCTTTCTTT. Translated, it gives CASSSVGGKATEAFF.

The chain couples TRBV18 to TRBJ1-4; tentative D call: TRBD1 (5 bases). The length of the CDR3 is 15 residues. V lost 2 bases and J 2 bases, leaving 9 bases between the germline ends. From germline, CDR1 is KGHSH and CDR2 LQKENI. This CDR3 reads CASSPGRATNEKLFF. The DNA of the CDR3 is TGTGCCAGCTCACCAGGCAGGGCGACTAATGAAAAACTGTTTTTT.

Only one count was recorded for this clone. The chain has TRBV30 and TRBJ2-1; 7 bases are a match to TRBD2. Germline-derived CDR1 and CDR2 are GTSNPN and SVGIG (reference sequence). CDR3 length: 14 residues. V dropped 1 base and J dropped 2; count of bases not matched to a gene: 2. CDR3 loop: CAWSEGLTYNEQFF. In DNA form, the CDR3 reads TGTGCCTGGAGTGAGGGACTAACCTACAATGAGCAGTTCTTC. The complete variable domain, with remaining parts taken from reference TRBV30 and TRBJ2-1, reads SQTIHQWPATLVQPVGSPLSLECTVEGTSNPNLYWYRQAAGRGLQLLFYSVGIGQISSEVPQNLSASRPQDRQFILSSKKLLLSDSGFYLCAWSEGLTYNEQFFGPGTRLTVL.

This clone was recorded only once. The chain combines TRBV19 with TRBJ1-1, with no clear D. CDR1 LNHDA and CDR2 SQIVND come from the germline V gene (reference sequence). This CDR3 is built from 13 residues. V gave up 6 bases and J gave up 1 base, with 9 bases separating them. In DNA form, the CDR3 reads TGTGCCAGTAGCCGGCGACAGAACACTGAAGCTTTCTTT. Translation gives CASSRRQNTEAFF.

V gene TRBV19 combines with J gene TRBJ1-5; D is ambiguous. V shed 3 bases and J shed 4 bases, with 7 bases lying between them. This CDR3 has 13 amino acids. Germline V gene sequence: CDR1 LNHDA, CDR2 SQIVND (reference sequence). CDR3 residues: CASSIQANQPQHF. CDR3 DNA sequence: TGTGCCAGTAGTATTCAGGCAAATCAGCCCCAGCATTTT. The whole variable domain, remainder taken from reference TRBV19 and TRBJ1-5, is DGGITQSPKYLFRKEGQNVTLSCEQNLNHDAMYWYRQDPGQGLRLIYYSQIVNDFQKGDIAEGYSVSREKKESFPLTVTSAQKNPTAFYLCASSIQANQPQHFGDGTRLSIL.

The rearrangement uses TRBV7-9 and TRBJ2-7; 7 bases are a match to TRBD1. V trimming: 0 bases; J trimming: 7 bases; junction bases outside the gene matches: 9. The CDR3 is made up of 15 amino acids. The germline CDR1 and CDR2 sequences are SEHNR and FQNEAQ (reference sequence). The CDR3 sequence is CASSLAGGAADEQYF. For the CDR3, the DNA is TGTGCCAGCAGCTTAGCAGGGGGCGCAGCGGATGAGCAGTACTTC.

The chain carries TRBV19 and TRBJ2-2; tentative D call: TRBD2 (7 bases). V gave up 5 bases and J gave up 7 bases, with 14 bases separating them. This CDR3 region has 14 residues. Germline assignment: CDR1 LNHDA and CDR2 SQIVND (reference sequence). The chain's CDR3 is CASSAGALGGELFF. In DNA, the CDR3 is TGTGCCAGTAGTGCGGGGGCGCTGGGCGGGGAGCTGTTTTTT.

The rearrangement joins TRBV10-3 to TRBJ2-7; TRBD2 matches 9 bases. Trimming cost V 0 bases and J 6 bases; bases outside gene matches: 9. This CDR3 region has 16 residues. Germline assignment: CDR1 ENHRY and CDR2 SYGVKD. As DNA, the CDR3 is TGTGCCATCAGTGAGTCTGGTAGCGGGAGAAATGGCGAGCAGTACTTC. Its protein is CAISESGSGRNGEQYF.

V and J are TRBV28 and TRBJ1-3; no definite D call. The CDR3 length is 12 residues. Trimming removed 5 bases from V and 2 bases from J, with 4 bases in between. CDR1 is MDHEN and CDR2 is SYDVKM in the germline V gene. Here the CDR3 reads CASSITGNTIYF. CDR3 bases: TGTGCCAGCAGTATAACTGGAAACACCATATATTTT.

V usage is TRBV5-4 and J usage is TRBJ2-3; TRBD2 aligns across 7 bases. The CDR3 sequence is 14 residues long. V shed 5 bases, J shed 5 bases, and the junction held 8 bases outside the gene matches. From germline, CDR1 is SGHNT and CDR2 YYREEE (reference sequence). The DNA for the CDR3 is TGTGCCAGCAGGCTAGCGGAGAGGGAAGATACGCAGTATTTT. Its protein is CASRLAEREDTQYF.

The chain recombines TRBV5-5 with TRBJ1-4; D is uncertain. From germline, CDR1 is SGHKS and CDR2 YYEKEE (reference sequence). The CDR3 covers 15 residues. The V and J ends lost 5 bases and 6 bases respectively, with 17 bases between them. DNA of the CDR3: TGTGCCAGCAGGGAGGGTCGGCCTCGTGATGAAAAACTGTTTTTT. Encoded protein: CASREGRPRDEKLFF. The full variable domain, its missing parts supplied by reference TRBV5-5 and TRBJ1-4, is DAGVTQSPTHLIKTRGQQVTLRCSPISGHKSVSWYQQVLGQGPQFIFQYYEKEERGRGNFPDRFSARQFPNYSSELNVNALLLGDSALYLCASREGRPRDEKLFFGSGTQLSVL.

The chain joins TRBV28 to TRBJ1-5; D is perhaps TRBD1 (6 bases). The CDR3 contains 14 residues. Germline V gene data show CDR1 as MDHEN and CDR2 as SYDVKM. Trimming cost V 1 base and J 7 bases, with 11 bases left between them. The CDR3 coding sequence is TGTGCCAGCAGTTTATACAGGGTCGGACAGCCCCAGCATTTT. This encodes CASSLYRVGQPQHF.

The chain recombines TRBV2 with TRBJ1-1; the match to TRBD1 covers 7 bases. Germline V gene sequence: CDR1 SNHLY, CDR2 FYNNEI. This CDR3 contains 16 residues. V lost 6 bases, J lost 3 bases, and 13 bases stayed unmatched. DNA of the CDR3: TGTGCCAGCAGCGGACCCGATGGACAGGTTGACACTGAAGCTTTCTTT. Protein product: CASSGPDGQVDTEAFF.

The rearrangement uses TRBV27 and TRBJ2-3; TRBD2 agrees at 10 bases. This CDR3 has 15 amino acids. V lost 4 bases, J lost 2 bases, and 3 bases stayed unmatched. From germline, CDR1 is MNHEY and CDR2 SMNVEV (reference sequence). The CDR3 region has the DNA TGTGCCAGCAGTTGGACTAGCGGAATCACAGATACGCAGTATTTT. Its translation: CASSWTSGITDTQYF.

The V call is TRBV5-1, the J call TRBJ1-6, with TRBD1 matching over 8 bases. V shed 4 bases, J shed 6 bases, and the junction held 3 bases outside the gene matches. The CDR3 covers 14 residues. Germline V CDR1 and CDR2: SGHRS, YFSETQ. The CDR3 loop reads CASSDTGGNSPLHF. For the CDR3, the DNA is TGCGCCAGCAGCGATACAGGGGGTAATTCACCCCTCCACTTT. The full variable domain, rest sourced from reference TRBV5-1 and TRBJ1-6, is KAGVTQTPRYLIKTRGQQVTLSCSPISGHRSVSWYQQTPGQGLQFLFEYFSETQRNKGNFPGRFSGRQFSNSRSEMNVSTLELGDSALYLCASSDTGGNSPLHFGNGTRLTVT.

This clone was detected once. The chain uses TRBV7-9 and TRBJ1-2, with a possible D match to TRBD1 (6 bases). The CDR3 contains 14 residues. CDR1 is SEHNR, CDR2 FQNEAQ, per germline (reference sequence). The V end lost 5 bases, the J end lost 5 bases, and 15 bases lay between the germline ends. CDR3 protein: CASSAFDRLYGYTF. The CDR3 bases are TGTGCCAGCAGCGCCTTCGACAGGCTTTATGGCTACACCTTC. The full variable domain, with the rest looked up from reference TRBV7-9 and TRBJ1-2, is DTGVSQNPRHKITKRGQNVTFRCDPISEHNRLYWYRQTLGQGPEFLTYFQNEAQLEKSRLLSDRFSAERPKGSFSTLEIQRTEQGDSAMYLCASSAFDRLYGYTFGSGTRLTVV.